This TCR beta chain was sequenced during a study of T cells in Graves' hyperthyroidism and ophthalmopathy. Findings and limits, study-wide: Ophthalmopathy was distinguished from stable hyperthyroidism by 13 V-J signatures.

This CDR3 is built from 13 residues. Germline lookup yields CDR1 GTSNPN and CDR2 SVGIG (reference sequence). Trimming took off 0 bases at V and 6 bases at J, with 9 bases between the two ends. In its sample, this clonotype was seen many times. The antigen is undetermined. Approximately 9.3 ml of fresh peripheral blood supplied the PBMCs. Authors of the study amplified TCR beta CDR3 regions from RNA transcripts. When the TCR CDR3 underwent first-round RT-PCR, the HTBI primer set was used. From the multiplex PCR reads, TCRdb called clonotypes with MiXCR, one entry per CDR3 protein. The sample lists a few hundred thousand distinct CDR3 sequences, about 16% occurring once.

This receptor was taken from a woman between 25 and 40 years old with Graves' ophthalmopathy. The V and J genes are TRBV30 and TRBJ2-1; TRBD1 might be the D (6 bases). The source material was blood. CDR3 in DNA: TGTGCCTGGAGTGTCCTGGGGGCCAATGAGCAGTTCTTC. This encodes CAWSVLGANEQFF.